The 15 T cell receptor beta chains given below trace back to one sample, sequenced in a study of cytomegalovirus exposure and HLA in healthy donors. The PCR used 60 Vbeta and 13 Jbeta primers. Repertoires were generated with immunoSEQ multiplex PCR, while TCRdb's copy carries only in-frame clones and drops some. The sample table sets out approximately 76,000 clones. Sequencing used PBMCs. The receptors derive from a man between 18 and 29 years old in good health and CMV-seropositive.

The chain combines TRBV27 with TRBJ2-1; D unclear. V shed 8 bases and J shed 2 bases, with 4 bases lying between them. In germline, CDR1 is MNHEY, CDR2 SMNVEV (reference sequence). The CDR3 length is 11 residues. The CDR3 DNA sequence: TGTGCCAGCGGCACCTACAATGAGCAGTTCTTC. Its protein product is CASGTYNEQFF.

CDR3 sequence: CASSPRAVYEQYF. The DNA of the CDR3 is TGTGCCAGCAGTCCGAGAGCGGTCTACGAGCAGTACTTC. The chain uses TRBV27 and TRBJ2-7, with D perhaps matching TRBD2 (5 bases). The CDR3 consists of 13 residues. Trimming pared 5 bases from V and 3 bases from J, leaving 11 bases between. Germline values: CDR1 MNHEY, CDR2 SMNVEV (reference sequence).

The chain couples TRBV30 to TRBJ1-5; 7 bases map to TRBD1. Trimming at V came to 2 bases and at J to 5 bases, leaving 3 bases not matched to a gene. The CDR3 runs to 13 residues. Germline V CDR1 and CDR2: GTSNPN, SVGIG (reference sequence). The CDR3 region has the DNA TGTGCCTGGAGTACAGGGGTAGATCAGCCCCAGCATTTT. Translating gives CAWSTGVDQPQHF.

This chain uses TRBV28 with TRBJ1-5, with D perhaps TRBD1 (5 bases). CDR3 length: 13 residues. In germline, CDR1 is MDHEN, CDR2 SYDVKM. Trimming shortened V by 9 bases and J by 7 bases, and 16 bases separated the two germline ends. Here the CDR3 DNA reads TGTGCCAGTTCGGAGGGGAGTCTGCAGCCCCAGCATTTT. Protein product: CASSEGSLQPQHF.

This chain joins TRBV2 and TRBJ2-7; the match to TRBD1 covers 8 bases. Trimming took 6 bases from V and 1 from J; bases not matched to a gene: 2. The CDR3 extends over 13 amino acids. CDR1 is SNHLY and CDR2 is FYNNEI in the germline V gene. The CDR3 nucleotides read TGTGCCAGCAGCCGGACAGGGTCCTACGAGCAGTACTTC. Amino acids: CASSRTGSYEQYF.

V is TRBV9 and J is TRBJ1-2; TRBD1 is a possible D gene (5 bases). Trimming cost V 3 bases and J 2 bases, with 11 bases left between them. Germline assignment: CDR1 SGDLS and CDR2 YYNGEE. The length of the CDR3 is 14 residues. The CDR3 reads CASSGGENNYGYTF. In nucleotides, the CDR3 is TGTGCCAGCAGCGGGGGGGAGAACAACTATGGCTACACCTTC.

The rearrangement links TRBV27 to TRBJ1-1; D call uncertain. Looked up from germline, CDR1 is MNHEY and CDR2 is SMNVEV (reference sequence). The V end lost 3 bases, the J end lost 0 bases, and 5 bases lay between the germline ends. This CDR3 is built from 13 residues. The CDR3 DNA reads TGTGCCAGCAGTTTTCAGTTGAACACTGAAGCTTTCTTT. It encodes CASSFQLNTEAFF.

The chain uses TRBV28 and TRBJ1-2; D uncertain. Trimming left V 2 bases short and J 6 bases short, with 4 bases between. Germline V CDR1 and CDR2: MDHEN, SYDVKM. This CDR3 comprises 11 residues. This CDR3 reads CASSLHDGYTF. The CDR3 region has the DNA TGTGCCAGCAGTTTACATGATGGCTACACCTTC.

CDR3 nucleotides: TGTGCCAGCAGCCTTGGGACAGCCAGTAATCAGCCCCAGCATTTT. Its translation is CASSLGTASNQPQHF. This chain joins TRBV14 and TRBJ1-5; 7 bases line up with TRBD1. The CDR3 consists of 15 residues. V lost 4 bases, J lost 4 bases, and 7 bases stayed unmatched. Germline lookup yields CDR1 SGHDN and CDR2 FVKESK.

This chain links TRBV9 with TRBJ1-2; 7 bases are a match to TRBD1. The CDR3 totals 14 residues. The germline CDR1 and CDR2 sequences are SGDLS and YYNGEE. Trimming removed 2 bases from V and 2 bases from J; junction bases left unmatched: 3. CDR3: CASSVGQANYGYTF. CDR3 sequence (DNA): TGTGCCAGCAGCGTCGGACAGGCCAACTATGGCTACACCTTC. Combining the CDR3 with reference TRBV9 and TRBJ1-2 gives the whole variable domain DSGVTQTPKHLITATGQRVTLRCSPRSGDLSVYWYQQSLDQGLQFLIQYYNGEERAKGNILERFSAQQFPDLHSELNLSSLELGDSALYFCASSVGQANYGYTFGSGTRLTVV.

V gene TRBV6-1 combines with J gene TRBJ2-7; weak D call: TRBD2 (6 bases). From germline, CDR1 is MNHNS and CDR2 SASEGT. This CDR3 is built from 15 residues. The germline V and J ends were trimmed by 1 base and 0 bases, with 10 bases remaining between them. The DNA for the CDR3 is TGTGCCAGCAGTGAAGACCCCGGGAGCTCCTACGAGCAGTACTTC. Its protein product is CASSEDPGSSYEQYF.

The chain employs TRBV5-1 and TRBJ1-1; TRBD1 is a possible D gene (5 bases). The V end was cut by 4 bases, the J end by 6 bases, with 28 bases between. The CDR3 consists of 18 residues. The germline CDR1 and CDR2 sequences are SGHRS and YFSETQ. The CDR3 region has the DNA TGCGCCAGCAGCGCTAGGACGAATCAGGGCATCCCCTCCGCTGAAGCTTTCTTT. Translation gives CASSARTNQGIPSAEAFF.

The chain couples TRBV28 to TRBJ1-4; D gene uncertain. With 3 bases removed from V and 8 bases from J, the gap between germline ends came to 16 bases. CDR3 length: 15 residues. Germline V gene sequence: CDR1 MDHEN, CDR2 SYDVKM. CDR3 region: CASSLVGIEGEKLFF. Here the CDR3 DNA reads TGTGCCAGCAGTTTGGTGGGGATAGAGGGCGAAAAACTGTTTTTT.

This chain links TRBV19 with TRBJ2-7; the D gene is possibly TRBD2 (6 bases). CDR1 LNHDA and CDR2 SQIVND come from the germline V gene (reference sequence). The CDR3 length is 16 residues. Trimming shortened V by 6 bases and J by 3 bases, and 21 bases separated the two germline ends. CDR3 in DNA: TGTGCCAGTAGCAACTATGCGGGGTCGTCCAGCTACGAGCAGTACTTC. Amino acid sequence: CASSNYAGSSSYEQYF. The full variable domain, its missing parts supplied by reference TRBV19 and TRBJ2-7, is DGGITQSPKYLFRKEGQNVTLSCEQNLNHDAMYWYRQDPGQGLRLIYYSQIVNDFQKGDIAEGYSVSREKKESFPLTVTSAQKNPTAFYLCASSNYAGSSSYEQYFGPGTRLTVT.

The gene calls are TRBV7-9 and TRBJ2-3; the D is unclear. This CDR3 spans 14 amino acids. V dropped 1 base and J dropped 6 bases, with 11 bases sitting between them. Germline CDR1 and CDR2: SEHNR and FQNEAQ (reference sequence). The CDR3 spells CASSLDLKWDTQYF. The CDR3 region has the DNA TGTGCCAGCAGCTTAGACCTAAAGTGGGATACGCAGTATTTT.